One and the same sample provided the 10 T cell receptor beta chains below, sequenced in a study of shared clonotypes between healthy human individuals. Naive CD8 cells were CD45RO-negative, positively selected for CCR7, excluding terminally differentiated effector memory CD45RA+ cells. The data were produced by immunoSEQ multiplex PCR, yet TCRdb's version contains in-frame clones alone and is incomplete. The table lists around 1.9 million clones, about 94% of them singletons, with about 1.7% in the top ten. Sequencing was carried out using naive CD8+ T cells from PBMCs. Receptors were obtained from a young man in good health. Some clones in this sample may be carry-over from other donors' samples.

In its sample, this clone was seen once. DNA of the CDR3: TGTGCCAGCAGCTTAGATCAGGGAAGACCCACAGATACGCAGTATTTT. This gives the protein CASSLDQGRPTDTQYF. V gene TRBV11-2 combines with J gene TRBJ2-3; D might be TRBD1 (5 bases). Deletions cut 0 bases from V and 2 bases from J, with 12 bases between. The CDR3 has 16 amino acids. The germline V gene encodes CDR1 SGHAT and CDR2 FQNNGV.

This clone occurred a few times. The sample has other DNA sequences that encode this CDR3 too. The chain joins TRBV4-1 to TRBJ2-1; unclear D gene. V lost 0 bases and J 6 bases, leaving 3 bases between the germline ends. Germline V gene data show CDR1 as MGHRA and CDR2 as YSYEKL. The CDR3 spans 12 residues. In DNA form, the CDR3 reads TGCGCCAGCAGCCAAGACCTCAATGAGCAGTTCTTC. Protein sequence: CASSQDLNEQFF.

This clone was seen more than once but under ten times. This chain connects TRBV29-1 to TRBJ1-2; perhaps TRBD1 as D (5 bases). There are 11 residues in the CDR3. The ends were cut back, 7 bases at V and 5 bases at J, with 11 bases in the middle. CDR1 SQVTM and CDR2 ANQGSEA come from the germline V gene. DNA of the CDR3: TGCAGCGCCCCGGGGCGGTATGGCTACACCTTC. Residues: CSAPGRYGYTF.

The chain joins TRBV7-6 to TRBJ2-7, with D possibly being TRBD1 or TRBD2 (5 bases each). In germline, CDR1 is SGHVS, CDR2 FNYEAQ. The CDR3 runs to 17 residues. V was cut by 5 bases and J by 3 bases, with 23 bases left in between. The CDR3 here is CASSPGERGEIGYEQYF. The CDR3 DNA is TGTGCCAGCAGCCCAGGCGAGCGAGGGGAGATCGGCTACGAGCAGTACTTC.

The J gene is TRBJ2-7, the V gene TRBV15; D possibly corresponds to TRBD1 (7 bases). The CDR3 contains 17 residues. Trimming removed 1 base from V and 3 bases from J, with 19 bases in between. Germline V gene sequence: CDR1 LNHNV, CDR2 YYDKDF (reference sequence). The CDR3 region is CATSRAGVGGHLYEQYF. CDR3 nucleotides: TGTGCCACCAGCAGAGCGGGGGTAGGGGGCCACCTCTACGAGCAGTACTTC.

The rearrangement links TRBV7-9 to TRBJ2-7; TRBD2 is a possible D gene (6 bases). This CDR3 has 15 amino acids. V was cut by 5 bases and J by 2 bases, with 16 bases left in between. CDR1 SEHNR and CDR2 FQNEAQ come from the germline V gene (reference sequence). In DNA, the CDR3 is TGTGCCAGCAGCCGCTCCATTAGCGGAACCTACGAGCAGTACTTC. This gives the protein CASSRSISGTYEQYF.

The chain employs TRBV28 and TRBJ2-5, with 11 bases that match TRBD2. V shed 4 bases and J 4 bases; nucleotides not matched to a gene: 8. Germline V gives CDR1 MDHEN, CDR2 SYDVKM. The CDR3 length is 16 residues. For the CDR3, the DNA is TGTGCCAGCAGTTGGAATAGCGGGAGGGCCAGAGAGACCCAGTACTTC. It yields the protein CASSWNSGRARETQYF.

The genes are TRBV5-5 and TRBJ2-7, with 7 nucleotides matching TRBD1. Trimming cost V 4 bases and J 0 bases; bases outside gene matches: 4. The CDR3 spans 14 residues. Germline lookup yields CDR1 SGHKS and CDR2 YYEKEE (reference sequence). The CDR3 here is CASSPNRGSYEQYF. The DNA of the CDR3 is TGTGCCAGCAGCCCAAACAGGGGCTCCTACGAGCAGTACTTC.

The CDR3 reads CASSLGHPRDRTSYEQYF. In DNA form, the CDR3 reads TGTGCCAGCAGCTTGGGTCATCCAAGAGACAGAACCTCCTACGAGCAGTACTTC. The rearrangement uses TRBV5-5 and TRBJ2-7; TRBD1 might be the D (5 bases). Germline CDR1 is SGHKS and CDR2 is YYEKEE (reference sequence). This CDR3 region has 18 residues. The germline V and J ends were trimmed by 0 bases and 0 bases, with 19 bases remaining between them.

The chain links TRBV25-1 to TRBJ2-3; a weak D match, TRBD1 (5 bases). Germline assignment: CDR1 MGHDK and CDR2 SYGVNS. This CDR3 is built from 12 residues. V was cut by 6 bases and J by 4 bases, with 8 bases left in between. The CDR3 DNA reads TGTGCCAGCAGAGGGGTTCCAGATACGCAGTATTTT. Residues: CASRGVPDTQYF.